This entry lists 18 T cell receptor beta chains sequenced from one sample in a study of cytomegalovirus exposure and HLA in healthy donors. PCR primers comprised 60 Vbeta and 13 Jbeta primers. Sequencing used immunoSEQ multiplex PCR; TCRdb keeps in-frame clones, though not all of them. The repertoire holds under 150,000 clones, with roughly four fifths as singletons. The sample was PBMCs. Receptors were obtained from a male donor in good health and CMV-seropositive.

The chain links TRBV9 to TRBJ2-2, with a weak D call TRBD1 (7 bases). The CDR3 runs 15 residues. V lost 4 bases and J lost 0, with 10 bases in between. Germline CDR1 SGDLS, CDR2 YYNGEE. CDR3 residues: CASSFRGANTGELFF. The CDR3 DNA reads TGTGCCAGCAGCTTCAGGGGGGCGAACACCGGGGAGCTGTTTTTT. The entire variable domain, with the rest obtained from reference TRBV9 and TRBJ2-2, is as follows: DSGVTQTPKHLITATGQRVTLRCSPRSGDLSVYWYQQSLDQGLQFLIQYYNGEERAKGNILERFSAQQFPDLHSELNLSSLELGDSALYFCASSFRGANTGELFFGEGSRLTVL.

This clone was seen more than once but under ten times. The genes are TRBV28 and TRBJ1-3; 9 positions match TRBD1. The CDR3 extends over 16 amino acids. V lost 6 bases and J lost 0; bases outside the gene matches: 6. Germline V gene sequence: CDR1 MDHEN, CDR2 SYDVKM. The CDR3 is CASSRTGAVSGNTIYF. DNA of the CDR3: TGTGCCAGCAGCCGGACAGGGGCCGTCTCTGGAAACACCATATATTTT.

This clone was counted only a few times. The CDR3 loop is CASSSVAGVTYEQFF. The DNA for the CDR3 is TGTGCCAGCAGTTCCGTGGCGGGAGTCACTTATGAGCAGTTCTTC. The chain couples TRBV28 to TRBJ2-1; TRBD2 matches at 7 bases. The V segment lost 4 bases and the J segment 8 bases; nucleotides outside the gene matches: 11. This CDR3 is 15 amino acids long. Germline assignment: CDR1 MDHEN and CDR2 SYDVKM.

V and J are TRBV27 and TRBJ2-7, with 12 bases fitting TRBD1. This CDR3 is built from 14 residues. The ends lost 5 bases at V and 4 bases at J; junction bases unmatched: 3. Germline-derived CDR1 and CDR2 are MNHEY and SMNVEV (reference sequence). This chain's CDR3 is CASSLGQGAYEQYF. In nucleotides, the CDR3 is TGTGCCAGCAGTCTGGGACAGGGGGCTTACGAGCAGTACTTC.

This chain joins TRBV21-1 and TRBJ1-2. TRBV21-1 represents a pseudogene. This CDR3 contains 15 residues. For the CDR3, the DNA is TGTGCCAGCAGCAAGGTCCGGGGTTCAAACTATGGCTACACCTTC. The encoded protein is CASSKVRGSNYGYTF.

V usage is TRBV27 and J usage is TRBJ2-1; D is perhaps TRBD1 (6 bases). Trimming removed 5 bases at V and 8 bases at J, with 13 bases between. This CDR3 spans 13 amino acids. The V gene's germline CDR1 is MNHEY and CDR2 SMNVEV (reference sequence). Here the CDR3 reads CASSLGTSHEQFF. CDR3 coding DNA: TGTGCCAGCAGTCTCGGGACAAGCCATGAGCAGTTCTTC.

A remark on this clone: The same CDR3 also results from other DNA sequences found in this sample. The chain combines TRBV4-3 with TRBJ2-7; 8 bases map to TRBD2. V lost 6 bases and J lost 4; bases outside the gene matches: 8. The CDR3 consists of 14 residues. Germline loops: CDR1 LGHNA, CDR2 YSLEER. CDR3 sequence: CASSLRGGPYEQYF. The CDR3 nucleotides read TGCGCCAGCAGTCTCCGGGGGGGACCTTACGAGCAGTACTTC.

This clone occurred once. CDR3 DNA sequence: TGTGCCAGCAGCTTAGTGGGGACTCCGCAGTACGAGCAGTACTTC. Protein product: CASSLVGTPQYEQYF. This rearrangement joins TRBV5-8 to TRBJ2-7; TRBD2 is a possible D gene (6 bases). The V and J ends lost 2 bases and 4 bases respectively, with 16 bases between them. This CDR3 comprises 15 residues. Germline CDR1 SGHTS, CDR2 YDEGEE.

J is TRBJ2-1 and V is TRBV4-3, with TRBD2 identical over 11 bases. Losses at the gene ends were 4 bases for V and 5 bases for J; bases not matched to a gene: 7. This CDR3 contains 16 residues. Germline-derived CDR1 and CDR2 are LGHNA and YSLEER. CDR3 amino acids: CASSRILAGDDNEQFF. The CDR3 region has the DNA TGCGCCAGCAGCCGCATACTAGCGGGAGACGACAATGAGCAGTTCTTC.

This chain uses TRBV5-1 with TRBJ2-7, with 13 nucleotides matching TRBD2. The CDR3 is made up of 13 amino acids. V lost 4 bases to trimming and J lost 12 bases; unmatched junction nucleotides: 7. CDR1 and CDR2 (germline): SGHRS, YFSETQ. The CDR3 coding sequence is TGCGCCAGCAGCGCCGGGACTAGCGGGACCCGGTACTTC. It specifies CASSAGTSGTRYF. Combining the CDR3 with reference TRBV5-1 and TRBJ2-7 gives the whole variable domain KAGVTQTPRYLIKTRGQQVTLSCSPISGHRSVSWYQQTPGQGLQFLFEYFSETQRNKGNFPGRFSGRQFSNSRSEMNVSTLELGDSALYLCASSAGTSGTRYFGPGTRLTVT.

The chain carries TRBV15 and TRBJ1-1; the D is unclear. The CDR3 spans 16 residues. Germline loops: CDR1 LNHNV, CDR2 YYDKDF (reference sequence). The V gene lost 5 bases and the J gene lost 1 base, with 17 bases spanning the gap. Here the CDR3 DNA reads TGTGCCACCAGCGAGAGGAGAGGCGGCGGGAACACTGAAGCTTTCTTT. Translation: CATSERRGGGNTEAFF.

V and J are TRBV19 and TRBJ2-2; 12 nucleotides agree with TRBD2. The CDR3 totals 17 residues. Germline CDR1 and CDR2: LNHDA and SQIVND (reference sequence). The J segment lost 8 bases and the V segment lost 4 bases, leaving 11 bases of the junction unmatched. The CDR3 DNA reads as TGTGCCAGTAGTACAAAACTAGCGGGAGGCCGGGATGGGGAGCTGTTTTTT. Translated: CASSTKLAGGRDGELFF.

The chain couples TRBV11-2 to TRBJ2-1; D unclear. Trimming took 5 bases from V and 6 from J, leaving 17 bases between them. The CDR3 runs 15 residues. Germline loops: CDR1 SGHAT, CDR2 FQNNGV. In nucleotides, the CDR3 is TGTGCCAGCAGCAGAAGCCCGAACGAGGTCAATGAGCAGTTCTTC. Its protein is CASSRSPNEVNEQFF.

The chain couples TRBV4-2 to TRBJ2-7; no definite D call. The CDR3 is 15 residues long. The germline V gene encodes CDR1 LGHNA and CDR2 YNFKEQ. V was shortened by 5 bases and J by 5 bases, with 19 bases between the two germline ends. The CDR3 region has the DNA TGTGCCAGCAGCTTGGTGTCAGCAGGTCGGAACGAGCAGTACTTC. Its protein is CASSLVSAGRNEQYF.

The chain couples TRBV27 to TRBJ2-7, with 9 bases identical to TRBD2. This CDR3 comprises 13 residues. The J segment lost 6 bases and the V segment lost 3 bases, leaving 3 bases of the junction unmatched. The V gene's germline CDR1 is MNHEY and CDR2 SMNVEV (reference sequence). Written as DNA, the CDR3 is TGTGCCAGCAGTTTTTCTAGCGGGACCGAGCAGTACTTC. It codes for CASSFSSGTEQYF.

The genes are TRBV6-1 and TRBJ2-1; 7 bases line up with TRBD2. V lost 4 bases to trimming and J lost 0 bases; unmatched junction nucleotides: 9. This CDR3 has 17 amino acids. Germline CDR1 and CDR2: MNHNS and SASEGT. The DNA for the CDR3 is TGTGCCAGCAGTGTACGCTTTGGCGGGGGCTCCTACAATGAGCAGTTCTTC. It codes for CASSVRFGGGSYNEQFF.

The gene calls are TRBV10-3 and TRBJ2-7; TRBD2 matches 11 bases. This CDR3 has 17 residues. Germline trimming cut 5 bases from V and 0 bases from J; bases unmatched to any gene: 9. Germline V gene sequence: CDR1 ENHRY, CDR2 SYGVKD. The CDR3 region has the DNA TGTGCCATCAGTAGAACTAGCGGGAGCCTGAGCTCCTACGAGCAGTACTTC. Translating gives CAISRTSGSLSSYEQYF.

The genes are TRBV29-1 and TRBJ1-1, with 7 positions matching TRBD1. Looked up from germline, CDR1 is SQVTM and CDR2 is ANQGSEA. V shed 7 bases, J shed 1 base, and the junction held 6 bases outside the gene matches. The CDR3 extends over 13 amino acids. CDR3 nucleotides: TGCAGCGGTAATTGGGACAGGAACACTGAAGCTTTCTTT. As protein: CSGNWDRNTEAFF.